The T cell receptor (beta chain) under discussion was sequenced for a study of beta chain features in type 1 diabetes (dated by TCRdb to 2017 to 2018). For the study in its entirety: Mean age, gender distribution, total cell number and subset yield did not differ between patients and healthy donors. The study compared TCRB repertoires of sorted circulating CD4+ T cell subsets between recently diagnosed type 1 diabetes patients and matched healthy donors. Across all samples, 107,917,701 sorted cells were examined, and cell number per subset correlated strongly with RNA yield. Whereas all 30 or so donors provided naive and central memory subsets, regulatory and stem cell-like memory subsets were isolated from just 8 patients and roughly 8 healthy donors.

What the work shows at the level of the full study, not this receptor alone: Naive, central memory and regulatory TCRB repertoires appeared to be more alike among patients than among healthy donors. Because cDNA was sequenced instead of genomic DNA, highly expressing activated cells could be over-represented, though the groups showed no difference in activation or CD3 levels. Because small numbers of individuals were included in the HLA sub-analyses, any influence of HLA type on TCRB rearrangement was left unresolved. Type 1 diabetes patients showed a moderate but significant shortening of TCRB CDR3 length in all four CD4+ subsets. At VDJ recombination sites, type 1 diabetes patients had fewer insertions and more deleted nucleotides, which implies abnormalities in thymic rearrangement. Shorter templates might have been favored by PCR, but patient and control samples were amplified and corrected together, so both groups would have been affected equally by any skew.

Each donor gave one peripheral blood draw, averaging around 120 mL, which was collected into heparinised tubes. Naive, central memory, regulatory and stem cell-like memory CD4+ T cells were sorted on a BD FACSAria II using a panel including CD45RO, CCR7, CD25, CD127, CD95 and CD27. All sorted populations exceeded 95% purity. PBMCs were isolated immediately by Lymphoprep density gradient centrifugation and stained directly without culture. So that batch effects would be minimized, each experiment stained and sorted samples in pairs, pairing one healthy donor with one patient. This clone was detected only a few times. This clone's antigen is unknown. Base quality data are lacking; no much larger clone is found one base away. Counted from cysteine to phenylalanine, this CDR3 has 16 amino acids. Of the read, only the CDR3 DNA is kept; its 48 bases are in frame from base 1. CDR1 SGHRS and CDR2 YFSETQ were looked up in the germline V gene. V was cut back by 4 bases and J by 5 bases, leaving a gap of 21 bases between them.

The entire amount of isolated RNA was reverse transcribed using the High Capacity cDNA Reverse Transcription Kit, so the sequenced TCRB transcripts were expressed ones. Naive, central memory and regulatory T cell samples underwent deep immunoSEQ sequencing, averaging roughly 3.5 million total reads per sample. Sorted cells were lysed in RLT buffer and RNA was extracted with DNase-treated RNeasy Micro or Mini kits, depending on cell number. To prevent cross-contamination, each cell subset was processed individually, whereas patient and healthy donor samples were processed jointly. The immunoSEQ multiplex PCR was used to amplify TCRB sequences from cDNA, yielding 87-bp fragments that span the CDR3 region. Sequencing of the amplicons was performed on the Illumina HiSeq platform. As for the authors' bioinformatics: PCR bias was computationally corrected using synthetic template baselines, reads within Hamming distance 2 were collapsed, and singletons that could not be merged were discarded. By aligning reads against IMGT, V, D and J genes, CDR3 length, and insertions or deletions at six rearrangement sites were assigned. Clonotype counts were normalized to sorted cell number within each subset before computing true diversity and Gini coefficients with the tcR R package. The overlap coefficient, calculated on TCRB nucleotide sequences, was used to measure repertoire sharing. In its TCRdb copy, this immuneACCESS table keeps in-frame sequences only and misses some clones. Where compared with another copy, unresolved V genes explain less than half of these, and the others have no known cause. The V and J calls and clone size come from that table; D and trimming were worked out from the DNA. Within this sample are about 28,000 clones, with roughly two thirds of them counted one time only. Less than 3% of the sample lies in the top ten.

The V gene is TRBV5-1 and the J gene is TRBJ2-5, with a weak D call of TRBD2 (6 bases match). The sequence derives from a woman between 25 and 40 years old with type 1 diabetes. Sequencing was performed on Tregs from blood. This sample's cell subset or site label indicates: regulatory CD4+ T cells. The nucleotide sequence reads TGCGCCAGCAGCGAGACGCCAGGGAGTCTAGCGGAGACCCAGTACTTC. Its protein product is CASSETPGSLAETQYF. When the CDR3 is completed using the reference TRBV5-1 and TRBJ2-5 genes on either side, the full variable domain is KAGVTQTPRYLIKTRGQQVTLSCSPISGHRSVSWYQQTPGQGLQFLFEYFSETQRNKGNFPGRFSGRQFSNSRSEMNVSTLELGDSALYLCASSETPGSLAETQYFGPGTRLLVL.